What follows is one T cell receptor (beta chain) and its context. The record originates from a study of T cells expressing NK-cell markers. With UMIs, 5'RACE template switching was used to make TCR beta cDNA. Reprocessing the 5' RACE reads, TCRdb reports a single entry for every CDR3 protein and omits DNA. Found here are 4,000 to 6,500 distinct CDR3 sequences; the top ten clones hold 14%. The receptor was isolated from a man between 18 and 29 years old in good health. The source material was blood T cells: a sorted CD56 or NKG2C T cell subset, CD4+ or CD8+ T cells, or bulk PBMC T cells (not recorded which).

CDR3 region: CASSFERGSDTQYF. V gene TRBV12-3 or TRBV12-4 combines with J gene TRBJ2-3; TCRdb proposes TRBD2, but this gene call is untestable without DNA. The CDR3 loop spans 14 amino acids.